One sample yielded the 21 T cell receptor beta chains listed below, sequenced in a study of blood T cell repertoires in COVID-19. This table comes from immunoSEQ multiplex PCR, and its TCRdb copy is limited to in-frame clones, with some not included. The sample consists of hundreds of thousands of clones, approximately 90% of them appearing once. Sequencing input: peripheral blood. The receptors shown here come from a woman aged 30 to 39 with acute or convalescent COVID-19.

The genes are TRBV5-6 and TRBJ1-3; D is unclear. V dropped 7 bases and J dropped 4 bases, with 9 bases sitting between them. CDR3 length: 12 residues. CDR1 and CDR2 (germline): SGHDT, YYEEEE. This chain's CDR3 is CASGPMGNTIYF. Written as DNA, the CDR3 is TGTGCCAGCGGCCCGATGGGAAACACCATATATTTT.

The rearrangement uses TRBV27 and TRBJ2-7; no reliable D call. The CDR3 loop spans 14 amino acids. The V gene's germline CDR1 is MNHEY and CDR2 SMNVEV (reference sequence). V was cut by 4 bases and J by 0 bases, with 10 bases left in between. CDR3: CASSSWAGSYEQYF. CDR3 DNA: TGTGCCAGCAGTTCATGGGCTGGCTCCTACGAGCAGTACTTC.

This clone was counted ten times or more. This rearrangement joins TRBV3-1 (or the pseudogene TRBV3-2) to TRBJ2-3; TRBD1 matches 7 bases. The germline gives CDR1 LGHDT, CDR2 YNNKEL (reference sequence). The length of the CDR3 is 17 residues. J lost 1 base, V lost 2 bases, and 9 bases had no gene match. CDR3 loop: CASSQKGAPYRTDTQYF. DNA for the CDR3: TGTGCCAGCAGCCAAAAGGGGGCTCCCTATCGCACAGATACGCAGTATTTT.

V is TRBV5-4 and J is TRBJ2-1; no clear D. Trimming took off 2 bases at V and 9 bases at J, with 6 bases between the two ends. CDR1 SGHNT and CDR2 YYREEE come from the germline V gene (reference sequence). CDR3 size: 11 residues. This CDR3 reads CASSFFSEQFF. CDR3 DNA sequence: TGTGCCAGCAGCTTTTTCAGTGAGCAGTTCTTC.

The CDR3 loop reads CASSLTETYEQYF. The DNA of the CDR3 is TGTGCCAGCAGCCTGACAGAAACCTACGAGCAGTACTTC. The genes are TRBV3-1 (or the pseudogene TRBV3-2) and TRBJ2-7; D perhaps matches TRBD1 (5 bases). The CDR3 extends over 13 amino acids. Germline CDR1 LGHDT, CDR2 YNNKEL (reference sequence). V shed 4 bases and J shed 2 bases, with 9 bases lying between them.

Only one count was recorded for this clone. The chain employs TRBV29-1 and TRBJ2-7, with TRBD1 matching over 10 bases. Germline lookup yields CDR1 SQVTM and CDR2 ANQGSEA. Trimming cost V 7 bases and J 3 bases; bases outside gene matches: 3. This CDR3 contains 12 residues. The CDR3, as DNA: TGCAGCGCCGGGACAGGGGACTACGAGCAGTACTTC. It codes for CSAGTGDYEQYF.

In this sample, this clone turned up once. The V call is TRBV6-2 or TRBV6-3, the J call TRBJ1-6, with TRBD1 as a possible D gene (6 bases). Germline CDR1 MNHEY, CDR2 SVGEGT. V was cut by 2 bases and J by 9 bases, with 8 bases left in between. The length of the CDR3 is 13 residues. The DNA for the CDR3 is TGTGCCAGCAGTTACGACAGGATTTCACCCCTCCACTTT. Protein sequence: CASSYDRISPLHF.

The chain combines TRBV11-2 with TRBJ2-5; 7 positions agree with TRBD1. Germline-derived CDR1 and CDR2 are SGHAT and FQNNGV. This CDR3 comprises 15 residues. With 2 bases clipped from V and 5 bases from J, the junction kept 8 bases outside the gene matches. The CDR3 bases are TGTGCCAGCAGCTTAAGCACAGGGGCCACGGAGACCCAGTACTTC. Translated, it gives CASSLSTGATETQYF.

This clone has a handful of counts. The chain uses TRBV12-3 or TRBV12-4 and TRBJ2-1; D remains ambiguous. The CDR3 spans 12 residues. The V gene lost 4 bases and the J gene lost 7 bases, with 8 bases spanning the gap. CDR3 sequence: CASSSDGNEQFF. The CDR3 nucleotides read TGTGCCAGCAGTTCAGACGGGAATGAGCAGTTCTTC.

The CDR3 nucleotides read TGTGCCAGCAGTGAATTTCGGGTCACCGGGGAGCTGTTTTTT. Protein product: CASSEFRVTGELFF. The chain links TRBV25-1 to TRBJ2-2; D gene ambiguous. This CDR3 is 14 amino acids long. Germline values: CDR1 MGHDK, CDR2 SYGVNS. V lost 1 base, J lost 4 bases, and 7 bases lay in between.

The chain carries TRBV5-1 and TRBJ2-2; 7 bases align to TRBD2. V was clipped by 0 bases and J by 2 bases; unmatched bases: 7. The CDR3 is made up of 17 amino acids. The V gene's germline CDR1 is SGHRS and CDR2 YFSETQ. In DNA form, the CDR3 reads TGCGCCAGCAGCTTGGTCGGGCTAGCGGAAAACACCGGGGAGCTGTTTTTT. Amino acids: CASSLVGLAENTGELFF.

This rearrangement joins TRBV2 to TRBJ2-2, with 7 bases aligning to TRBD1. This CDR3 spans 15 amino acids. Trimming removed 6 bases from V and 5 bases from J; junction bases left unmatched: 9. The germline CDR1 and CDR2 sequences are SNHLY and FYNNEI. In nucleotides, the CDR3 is TGTGCCAGCAGCCCCGGGACAGTAGGGACCGGGGAGCTGTTTTTT. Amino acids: CASSPGTVGTGELFF.

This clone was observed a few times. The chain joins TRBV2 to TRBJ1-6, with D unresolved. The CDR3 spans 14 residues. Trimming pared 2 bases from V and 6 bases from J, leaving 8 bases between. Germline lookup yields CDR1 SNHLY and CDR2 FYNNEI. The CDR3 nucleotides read TGTGCCAGCAGTGAATGGCCTCCTAATTCACCCCTCCACTTT. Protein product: CASSEWPPNSPLHF.

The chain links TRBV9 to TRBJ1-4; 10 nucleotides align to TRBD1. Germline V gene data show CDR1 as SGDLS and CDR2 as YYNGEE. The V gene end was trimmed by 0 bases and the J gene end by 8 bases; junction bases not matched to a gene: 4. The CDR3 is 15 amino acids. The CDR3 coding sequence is TGTGCCAGCAGCGTAGGACAGGGGGCATGGGAAAAACTGTTTTTT. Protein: CASSVGQGAWEKLFF.

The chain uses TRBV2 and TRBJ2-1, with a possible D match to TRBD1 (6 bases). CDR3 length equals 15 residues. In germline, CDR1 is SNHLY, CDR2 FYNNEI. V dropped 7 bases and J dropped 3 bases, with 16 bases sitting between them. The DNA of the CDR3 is TGTGCCAGCATCCTCAAGGGGGACGTCTACAATGAGCAGTTCTTC. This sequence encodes CASILKGDVYNEQFF.

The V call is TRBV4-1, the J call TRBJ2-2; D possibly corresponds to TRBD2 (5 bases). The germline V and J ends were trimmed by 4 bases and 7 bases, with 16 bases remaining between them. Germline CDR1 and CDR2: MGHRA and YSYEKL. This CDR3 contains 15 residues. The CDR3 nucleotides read TGCGCCAGCAGCCCTGGACGGCTAGGAGGCGGGGAGCTGTTTTTT. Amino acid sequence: CASSPGRLGGGELFF.

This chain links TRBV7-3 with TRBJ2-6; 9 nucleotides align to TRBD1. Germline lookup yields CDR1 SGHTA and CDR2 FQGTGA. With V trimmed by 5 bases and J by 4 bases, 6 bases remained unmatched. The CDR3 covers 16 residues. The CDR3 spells CASSVQGALGANVLTF. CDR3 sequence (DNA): TGTGCCAGCAGCGTACAGGGGGCGCTGGGGGCCAACGTCCTGACTTTC.

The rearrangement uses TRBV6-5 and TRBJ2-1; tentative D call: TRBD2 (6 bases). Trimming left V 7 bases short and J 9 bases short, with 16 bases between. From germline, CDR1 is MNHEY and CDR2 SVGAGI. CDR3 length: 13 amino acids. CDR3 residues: CASKETNGGEQFF. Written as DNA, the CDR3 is TGTGCCAGCAAAGAAACGAACGGGGGTGAGCAGTTCTTC.

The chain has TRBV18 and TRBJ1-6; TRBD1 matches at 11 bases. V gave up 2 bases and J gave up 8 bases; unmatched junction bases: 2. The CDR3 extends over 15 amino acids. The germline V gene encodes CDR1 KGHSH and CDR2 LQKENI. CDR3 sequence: CASSPGTGGDSPLHF. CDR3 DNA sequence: TGTGCCAGCTCACCAGGGACAGGGGGTGATTCACCCCTCCACTTT.

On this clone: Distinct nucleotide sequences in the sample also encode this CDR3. CDR3 sequence reads: CASSVSGDSYNEQFF. The CDR3 nucleotides are TGTGCCAGCAGCGTTTCCGGGGACTCCTACAATGAGCAGTTCTTC. The J gene is TRBJ2-1, the V gene TRBV9; weak D call: TRBD2 (5 bases). The germline gives CDR1 SGDLS, CDR2 YYNGEE. Trimming removed 2 bases at V and 0 bases at J, with 9 bases between. CDR3 size: 15 residues.

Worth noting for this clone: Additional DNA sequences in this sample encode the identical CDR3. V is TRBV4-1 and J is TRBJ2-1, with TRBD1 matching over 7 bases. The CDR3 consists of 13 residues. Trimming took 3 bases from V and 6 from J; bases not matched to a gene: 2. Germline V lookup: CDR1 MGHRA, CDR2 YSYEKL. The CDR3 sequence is CASSQAGGNEQFF. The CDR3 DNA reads TGCGCCAGCAGCCAGGCAGGGGGCAATGAGCAGTTCTTC.